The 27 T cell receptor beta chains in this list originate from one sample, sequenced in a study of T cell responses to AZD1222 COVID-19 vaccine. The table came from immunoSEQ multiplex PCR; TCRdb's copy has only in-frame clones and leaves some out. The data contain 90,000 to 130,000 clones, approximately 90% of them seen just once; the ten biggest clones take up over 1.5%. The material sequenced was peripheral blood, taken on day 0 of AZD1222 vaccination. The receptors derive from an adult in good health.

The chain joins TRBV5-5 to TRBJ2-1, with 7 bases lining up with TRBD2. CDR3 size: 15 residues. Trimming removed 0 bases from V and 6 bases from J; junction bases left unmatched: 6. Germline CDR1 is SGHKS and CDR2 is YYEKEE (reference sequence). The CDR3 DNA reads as TGTGCCAGCAGCTTGGTTCTAGCGGAGACCAATGAGCAGTTCTTC. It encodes CASSLVLAETNEQFF.

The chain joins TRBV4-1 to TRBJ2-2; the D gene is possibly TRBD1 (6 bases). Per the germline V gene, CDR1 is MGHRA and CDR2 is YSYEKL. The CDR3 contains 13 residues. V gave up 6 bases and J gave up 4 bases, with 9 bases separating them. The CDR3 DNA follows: TGCGCCAGCAGTTACAGGGTCACCGGGGAGCTGTTTTTT. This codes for CASSYRVTGELFF.

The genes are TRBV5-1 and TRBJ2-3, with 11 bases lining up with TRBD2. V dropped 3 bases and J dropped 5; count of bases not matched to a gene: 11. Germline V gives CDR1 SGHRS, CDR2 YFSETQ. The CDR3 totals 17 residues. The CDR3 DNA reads TGCGCCAGCAGCTCCCCAATAGCGGGAGGGCCGGAAGATACGCAGTATTTT. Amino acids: CASSSPIAGGPEDTQYF.

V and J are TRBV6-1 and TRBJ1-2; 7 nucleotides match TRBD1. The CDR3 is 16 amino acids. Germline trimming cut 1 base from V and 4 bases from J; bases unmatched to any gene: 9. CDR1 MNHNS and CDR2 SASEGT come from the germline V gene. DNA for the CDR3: TGTGCCAGCAGTGAAGATGCGACAGGGCCAATCTATGGCTACACCTTC. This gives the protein CASSEDATGPIYGYTF.

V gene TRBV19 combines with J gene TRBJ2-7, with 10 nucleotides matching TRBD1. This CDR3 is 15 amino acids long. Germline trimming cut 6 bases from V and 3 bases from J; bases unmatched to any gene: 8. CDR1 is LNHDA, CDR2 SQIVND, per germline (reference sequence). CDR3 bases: TGTGCCAGTAGACTTTTTGGGACAGGGGACTACGAGCAGTACTTC. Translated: CASRLFGTGDYEQYF.

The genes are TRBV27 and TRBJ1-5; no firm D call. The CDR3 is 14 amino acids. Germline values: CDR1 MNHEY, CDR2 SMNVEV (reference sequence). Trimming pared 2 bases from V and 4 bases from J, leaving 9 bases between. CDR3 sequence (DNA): TGTGCCAGCAGTTTAGAGCCCGTAAATCAGCCCCAGCATTTT. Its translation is CASSLEPVNQPQHF.

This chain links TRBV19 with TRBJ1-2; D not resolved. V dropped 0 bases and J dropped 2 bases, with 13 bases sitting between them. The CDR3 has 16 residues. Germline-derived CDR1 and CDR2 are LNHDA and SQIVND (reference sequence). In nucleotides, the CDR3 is TGTGCCAGTAGTATAGATGTCTTAGGGCGGAACTATGGCTACACCTTC. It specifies CASSIDVLGRNYGYTF.

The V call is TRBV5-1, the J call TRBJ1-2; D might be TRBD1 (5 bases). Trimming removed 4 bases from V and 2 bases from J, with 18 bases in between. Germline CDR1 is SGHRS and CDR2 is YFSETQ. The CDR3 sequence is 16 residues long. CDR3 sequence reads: CASSADTRGPNYGYTF. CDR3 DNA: TGCGCCAGCAGCGCGGACACCCGGGGTCCCAACTATGGCTACACCTTC.

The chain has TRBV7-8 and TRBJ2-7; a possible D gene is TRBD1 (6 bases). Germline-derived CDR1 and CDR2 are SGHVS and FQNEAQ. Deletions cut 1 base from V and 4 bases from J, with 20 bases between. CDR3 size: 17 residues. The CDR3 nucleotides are TGTGCCAGCAGCTTAGAATACCCGGGACATGGAGTTTACGAGCAGTACTTC. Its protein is CASSLEYPGHGVYEQYF.

The CDR3 bases are TGTGCCAGCAGTCCCCTGGAGACCCAGTACTTC. Residues: CASSPLETQYF. This chain connects TRBV2 to TRBJ2-5; D remains unclear. V shed 5 bases and J shed 5 bases, with 6 bases lying between them. CDR1 is SNHLY, CDR2 FYNNEI, per germline. The CDR3 consists of 11 residues.

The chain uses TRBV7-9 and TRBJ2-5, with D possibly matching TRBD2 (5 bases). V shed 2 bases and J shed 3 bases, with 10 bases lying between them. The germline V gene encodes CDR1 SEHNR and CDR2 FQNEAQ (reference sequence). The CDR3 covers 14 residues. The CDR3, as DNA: TGTGCCAGCAGCTTAAGGCTAGCCGAAGAGACCCAGTACTTC. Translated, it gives CASSLRLAEETQYF.

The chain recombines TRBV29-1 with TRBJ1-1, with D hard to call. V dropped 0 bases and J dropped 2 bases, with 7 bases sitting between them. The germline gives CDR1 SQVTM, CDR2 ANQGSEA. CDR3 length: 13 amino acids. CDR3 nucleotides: TGCAGCGTTGAAGAACGGACCAACACTGAAGCTTTCTTT. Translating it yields CSVEERTNTEAFF. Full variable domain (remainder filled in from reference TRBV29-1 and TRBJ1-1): SAVISQKPSRDICQRGTSLTIQCQVDSQVTMMFWYRQQPGQSLTLIATANQGSEATYESGFVIDKFPISRPNLTFSTLTVSNMSPEDSSIYLCSVEERTNTEAFFGQGTRLTVV.

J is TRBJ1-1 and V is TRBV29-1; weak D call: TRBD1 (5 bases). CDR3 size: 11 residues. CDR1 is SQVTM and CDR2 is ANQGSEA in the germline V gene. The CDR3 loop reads CAGAGYTEAFF. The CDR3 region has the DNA TGCGCCGGGGCAGGGTACACTGAAGCTTTCTTT.

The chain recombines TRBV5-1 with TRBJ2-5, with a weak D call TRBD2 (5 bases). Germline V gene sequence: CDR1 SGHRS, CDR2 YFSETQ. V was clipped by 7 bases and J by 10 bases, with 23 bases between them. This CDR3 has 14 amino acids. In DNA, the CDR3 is TGCGCCAGCGGCGCCGAGGGCTGGCAACGGGACCAGTACTTC. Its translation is CASGAEGWQRDQYF. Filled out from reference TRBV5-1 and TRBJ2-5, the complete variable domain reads KAGVTQTPRYLIKTRGQQVTLSCSPISGHRSVSWYQQTPGQGLQFLFEYFSETQRNKGNFPGRFSGRQFSNSRSEMNVSTLELGDSALYLCASGAEGWQRDQYFGPGTRLLVL.

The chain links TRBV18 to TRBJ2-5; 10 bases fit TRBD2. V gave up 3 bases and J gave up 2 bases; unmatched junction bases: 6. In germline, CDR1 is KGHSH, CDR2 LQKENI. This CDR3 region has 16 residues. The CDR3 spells CASSPTQRGGQETQYF. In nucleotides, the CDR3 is TGTGCCAGCTCACCGACACAGCGGGGGGGGCAAGAGACCCAGTACTTC.

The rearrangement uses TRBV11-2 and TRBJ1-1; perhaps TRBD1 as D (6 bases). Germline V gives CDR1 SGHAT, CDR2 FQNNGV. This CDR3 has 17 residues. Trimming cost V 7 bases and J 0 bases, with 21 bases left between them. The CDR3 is CASNPGGAGALNTEAFF. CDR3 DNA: TGTGCCAGCAACCCGGGGGGGGCAGGGGCCTTGAACACTGAAGCTTTCTTT.

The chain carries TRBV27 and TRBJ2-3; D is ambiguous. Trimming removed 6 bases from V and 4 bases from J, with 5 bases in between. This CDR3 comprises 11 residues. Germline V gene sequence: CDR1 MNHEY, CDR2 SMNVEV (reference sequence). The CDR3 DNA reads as TGTGCCAGCAGATTTTCAGATACGCAGTATTTT. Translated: CASRFSDTQYF.

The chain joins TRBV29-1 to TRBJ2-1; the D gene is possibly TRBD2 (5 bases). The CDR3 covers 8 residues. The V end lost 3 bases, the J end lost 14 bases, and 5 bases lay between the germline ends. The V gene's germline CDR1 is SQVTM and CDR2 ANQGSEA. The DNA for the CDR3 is TGCAGCGTTGAGGAGGAGTTCTTC. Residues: CSVEEEFF.

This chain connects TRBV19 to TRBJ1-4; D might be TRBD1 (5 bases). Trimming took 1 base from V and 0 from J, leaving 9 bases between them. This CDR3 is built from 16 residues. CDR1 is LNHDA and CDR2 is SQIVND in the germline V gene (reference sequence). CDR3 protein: CASSIVGRATNEKLFF. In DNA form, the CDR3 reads TGTGCCAGTAGTATAGTGGGACGAGCAACTAATGAAAAACTGTTTTTT. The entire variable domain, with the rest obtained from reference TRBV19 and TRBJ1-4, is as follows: DGGITQSPKYLFRKEGQNVTLSCEQNLNHDAMYWYRQDPGQGLRLIYYSQIVNDFQKGDIAEGYSVSREKKESFPLTVTSAQKNPTAFYLCASSIVGRATNEKLFFGSGTQLSVL.

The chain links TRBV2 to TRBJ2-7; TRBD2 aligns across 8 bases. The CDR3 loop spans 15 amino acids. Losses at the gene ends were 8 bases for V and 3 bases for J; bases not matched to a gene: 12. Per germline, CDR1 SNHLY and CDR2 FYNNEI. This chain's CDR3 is CASQAGAGVGYEQYF. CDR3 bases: TGTGCCAGCCAAGCCGGAGCGGGAGTCGGCTACGAGCAGTACTTC.

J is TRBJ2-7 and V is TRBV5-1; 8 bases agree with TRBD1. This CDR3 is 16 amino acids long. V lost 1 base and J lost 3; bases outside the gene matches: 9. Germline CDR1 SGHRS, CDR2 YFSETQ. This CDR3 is CASSLNTGQGIYEQYF. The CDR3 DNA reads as TGCGCCAGCAGCTTGAACACCGGACAGGGCATCTACGAGCAGTACTTC.

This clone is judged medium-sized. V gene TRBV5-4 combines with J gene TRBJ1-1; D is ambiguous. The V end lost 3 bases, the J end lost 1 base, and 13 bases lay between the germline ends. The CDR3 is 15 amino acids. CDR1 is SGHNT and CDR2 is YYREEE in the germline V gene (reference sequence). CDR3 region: CASSSPGAENTEAFF. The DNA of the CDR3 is TGTGCCAGCAGCTCCCCGGGAGCCGAGAACACTGAAGCTTTCTTT.

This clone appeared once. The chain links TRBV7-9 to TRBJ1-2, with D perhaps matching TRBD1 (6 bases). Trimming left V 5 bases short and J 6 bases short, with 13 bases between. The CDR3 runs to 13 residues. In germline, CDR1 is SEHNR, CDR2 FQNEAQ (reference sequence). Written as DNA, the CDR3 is TGTGCCAGCAGCCCCGAACAGGGCCATGGCTACACCTTC. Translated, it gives CASSPEQGHGYTF.

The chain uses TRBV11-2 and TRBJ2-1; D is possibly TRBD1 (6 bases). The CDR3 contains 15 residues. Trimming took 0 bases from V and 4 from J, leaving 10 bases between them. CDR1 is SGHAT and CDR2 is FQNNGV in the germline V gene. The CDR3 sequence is CASSLETGGYNEQFF. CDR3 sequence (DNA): TGTGCCAGCAGCTTAGAGACAGGAGGATACAATGAGCAGTTCTTC.

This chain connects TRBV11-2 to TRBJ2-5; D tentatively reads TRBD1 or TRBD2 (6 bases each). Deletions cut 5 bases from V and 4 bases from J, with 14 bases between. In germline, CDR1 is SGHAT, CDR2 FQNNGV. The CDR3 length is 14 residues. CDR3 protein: CASSPNPGAETQYF. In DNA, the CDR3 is TGTGCCAGCAGCCCCAACCCGGGGGCAGAGACCCAGTACTTC.

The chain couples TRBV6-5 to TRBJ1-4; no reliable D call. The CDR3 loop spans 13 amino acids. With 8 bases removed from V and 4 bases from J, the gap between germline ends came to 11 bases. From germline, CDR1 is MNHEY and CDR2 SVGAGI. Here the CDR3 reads CASADGFNEKLFF. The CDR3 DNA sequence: TGTGCCAGCGCGGACGGATTTAATGAAAAACTGTTTTTT.

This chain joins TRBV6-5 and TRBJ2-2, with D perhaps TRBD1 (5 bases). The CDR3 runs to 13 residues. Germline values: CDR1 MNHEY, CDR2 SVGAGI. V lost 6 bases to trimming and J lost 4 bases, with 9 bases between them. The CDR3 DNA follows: TGTGCCAGCAGGCAGGGATTCACCGGGGAGCTGTTTTTT. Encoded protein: CASRQGFTGELFF.